Sequencing of this TCR beta chain was carried out in a study of blood T cell repertoires in COVID-19. Germline loops: CDR1 LNHDA, CDR2 SQIVND (reference sequence). The V end lost 7 bases, the J end lost 3 bases, and 6 bases lay between the germline ends. The CDR3 covers 12 residues. Sequencing used immunoSEQ multiplex PCR; TCRdb keeps in-frame clones, though not all of them. In the table there are roughly 380,000 clones, approximately 89% of which are singletons. Across about two dozen US areas, participants ranged in age from about 18 to 90 years. In Cohort 3, a recovered donor had either two negative PCRs, clearance, or symptom resolution.

The chain has TRBV19 and TRBJ2-2, with D perhaps matching TRBD1 (5 bases). Material for sequencing was PBMCs or T cells enriched from blood (not recorded which). This TCR was sampled from a man aged 25-40 years who had recovered from COVID-19. CDR3 residues: CASTGYTGELFF. DNA of the CDR3: TGTGCCAGTACAGGGTACACCGGGGAGCTGTTTTTT.